These 29 T cell receptor beta chains originate from one sample sequenced in a study of blood T cell repertoires in COVID-19 (dated by TCRdb to about 2020). The library was prepared using the immunoSEQ multiplex PCR assay. TCRdb's version of the immuneACCESS table is confined to in-frame rearrangements and falls short of the full clone set. An unresolved V gene accounts for under half of the shortfall where checked; the remainder is of unknown origin. Across this sample there are roughly 72,000 clones, with 88% seen only once. Roughly a fifth of the sample lies in the top ten. Sequencing input: peripheral blood. The receptors were gathered from a human donor in a cohort sampled during active COVID-19.

The genes are TRBV9 and TRBJ2-1; D is ambiguous. CDR1 and CDR2 from the germline V gene are SGDLS and YYNGEE. V was pared by 0 bases and J by 8 bases, with 9 bases between. This CDR3 spans 13 amino acids. CDR3 coding DNA: TGTGCCAGCAGCGTAGCCAGTAATTATGAGCAGTTCTTC. Translated: CASSVASNYEQFF.

This chain uses TRBV18 with TRBJ1-2, with 9 bases aligning to TRBD1. There are 13 residues in the CDR3. V trimming: 6 bases; J trimming: 7 bases; junction bases outside the gene matches: 6. CDR1 is KGHSH and CDR2 is LQKENI in the germline V gene. The chain's CDR3 is CASSRTGAGGYTF. DNA of the CDR3: TGTGCCAGCTCTCGGACAGGGGCAGGTGGCTACACCTTC.

The chain links TRBV9 to TRBJ2-7; D is undetermined. Germline V gene lookup returns CDR1 SGDLS and CDR2 YYNGEE. This CDR3 spans 14 amino acids. Trimming took off 0 bases at V and 6 bases at J, with 13 bases between the two ends. The CDR3 sequence: CASSVAPGPGEQYF. DNA of the CDR3: TGTGCCAGCAGCGTAGCACCTGGCCCTGGCGAGCAGTACTTC.

V is TRBV5-1 and J is TRBJ2-1; 11 positions match TRBD2. V trimming: 5 bases; J trimming: 11 bases; junction bases outside the gene matches: 15. The CDR3 consists of 16 residues. Per the germline V gene, CDR1 is SGHRS and CDR2 is YFSETQ. CDR3 amino acids: CASRPGTSGYNEQQFF. The CDR3 coding sequence is TGCGCCAGCAGGCCCGGGACTAGCGGATACAATGAGCAGCAGTTCTTC.

The chain recombines TRBV3-1 (or the pseudogene TRBV3-2) with TRBJ1-6; D is ambiguous. This CDR3 has 15 residues. The germline V gene encodes CDR1 LGHDT and CDR2 YNNKEL (reference sequence). Trimming removed 0 bases from V and 6 bases from J, with 9 bases in between. The CDR3 region has the DNA TGTGCCAGCAGCCAAGACGGTGTTGGTAATTCACCCCTCCACTTT. The encoded protein is CASSQDGVGNSPLHF.

The chain has TRBV7-2 and TRBJ2-1; 9 bases fit TRBD2. Trimming took 3 bases from V and 9 from J; bases not matched to a gene: 12. The CDR3 consists of 16 residues. Germline assignment: CDR1 SGHTA and CDR2 FQGNSA. In DNA, the CDR3 is TGTGCCAGCAGCTTCTCGGCTAGCGGGGCCCGCCCTGAGCAGTTCTTC. Its protein product is CASSFSASGARPEQFF.

This rearrangement joins TRBV11-2 to TRBJ2-6; 10 nucleotides line up with TRBD2. CDR3 length: 17 amino acids. Germline CDR1 and CDR2: SGHAT and FQNNGV. V shed 3 bases, J shed 0 bases, and the junction held 2 bases outside the gene matches. The CDR3 spells CASSFTSGDSGANVLTF. CDR3 in DNA: TGTGCCAGCAGCTTTACTAGCGGGGACTCTGGGGCCAACGTCCTGACTTTC.

The J gene is TRBJ2-1, the V gene TRBV11-3; tentatively, D is TRBD2 (6 bases). Germline V CDR1 and CDR2: SGHNT, YENEEA. This CDR3 is 15 amino acids long. The V and J ends lost 3 bases and 6 bases respectively, with 15 bases between them. DNA for the CDR3: TGTGCCAGCAGCTTGAGAGCGGGCCTTGGCAATGAGCAGTTCTTC. It encodes CASSLRAGLGNEQFF.

The chain recombines TRBV9 with TRBJ2-3; 9 bases map to TRBD1. The CDR3 contains 16 residues. CDR1 SGDLS and CDR2 YYNGEE come from the germline V gene. The ends lost 3 bases at V and 4 bases at J; junction bases unmatched: 9. The CDR3, as DNA: TGTGCCAGCAGCGCCTCATCGGGACAGGGCTCAGATACGCAGTATTTT. Encoded protein: CASSASSGQGSDTQYF.

This chain joins TRBV6-1 and TRBJ2-3; TRBD2 aligns across 8 bases. The germline V gene encodes CDR1 MNHNS and CDR2 SASEGT. The CDR3 contains 15 residues. The J segment lost 3 bases and the V segment lost 3 bases, leaving 5 bases of the junction unmatched. The CDR3 nucleotides read TGTGCCAGCAGTGAGAGCGGGAGTTGGACAGATACGCAGTATTTT. It codes for CASSESGSWTDTQYF.

The chain employs TRBV7-9 and TRBJ2-3, with 12 bases fitting TRBD2. This CDR3 contains 16 residues. Germline V gives CDR1 SEHNR, CDR2 FQNEAQ (reference sequence). Trimming removed 5 bases from V and 7 bases from J; junction bases left unmatched: 10. In DNA form, the CDR3 reads TGTGCCAGCAGCCCGAGACTAGCGGGAGAAATTAATACGCAGTATTTT. Its translation is CASSPRLAGEINTQYF.

This chain links TRBV5-6 with TRBJ1-2; D may be TRBD1 (5 bases). Germline-derived CDR1 and CDR2 are SGHDT and YYEEEE. There are 14 residues in the CDR3. The germline V and J ends were trimmed by 2 bases and 4 bases, with 12 bases remaining between them. The chain's CDR3 is CASSFSETAYGYTF. The DNA of the CDR3 is TGTGCCAGCAGCTTTAGTGAGACAGCCTATGGCTACACCTTC.

The chain carries TRBV4-2 and TRBJ2-7; D is perhaps TRBD2 (5 bases). Germline V gene data show CDR1 as LGHNA and CDR2 as YNFKEQ. The CDR3 contains 15 residues. Between the trimmed V and J ends, which lost 1 base and 0 bases, there was a span of 10 bases. CDR3 residues: CASSQASGTSYEQYF. The CDR3 DNA reads TGTGCCAGCAGCCAAGCGTCGGGAACCTCCTACGAGCAGTACTTC.

The chain links TRBV18 to TRBJ2-5; 9 bases are a match to TRBD1. Germline V gene sequence: CDR1 KGHSH, CDR2 LQKENI. The CDR3 covers 12 residues. V lost 6 bases to trimming and J lost 6 bases; unmatched junction nucleotides: 2. The CDR3 sequence is CASSDRGQTQYF. In nucleotides, the CDR3 is TGTGCCAGCTCGGACAGGGGACAGACCCAGTACTTC. Full variable domain (outside the CDR3, taken from reference TRBV18 and TRBJ2-5): NAGVMQNPRHLVRRRGQEARLRCSPMKGHSHVYWYRQLPEEGLKFMVYLQKENIIDESGMPKERFSAEFPKEGPSILRIQQVVRGDSAAYFCASSDRGQTQYFGPGTRLLVL.

The chain links TRBV2 to TRBJ1-1, with D uncertain. V lost 4 bases, J lost 11 bases, and 17 bases lay in between. Germline CDR1 and CDR2: SNHLY and FYNNEI. This CDR3 comprises 13 residues. The CDR3 protein is CASSVQTPGLAFF. DNA of the CDR3: TGTGCCAGCAGTGTACAGACACCAGGTTTGGCTTTCTTT.

The gene calls are TRBV19 and TRBJ2-1, with D tentatively TRBD1 or TRBD2 (7 bases each). The CDR3 consists of 18 residues. Germline V gene data show CDR1 as LNHDA and CDR2 as SQIVND (reference sequence). V lost 10 bases to trimming and J lost 4 bases, with 29 bases between them. In DNA, the CDR3 is TGTGCCACTAGGGAGGGCCGACAGGGCCGCCTACAATACAATGAGCAGTTCTTC. Amino acid sequence: CATREGRQGRLQYNEQFF.

The chain is built from TRBV5-1 and TRBJ2-2, with 12 nucleotides matching TRBD2. CDR3 length equals 15 residues. Germline V CDR1 and CDR2: SGHRS, YFSETQ. J lost 5 bases, V lost 7 bases, and 6 bases had no gene match. The CDR3 region has the DNA TGCGCCAGCTCCACTAGCGGGAGGAGTACCGGGGAGCTGTTTTTT. Translated: CASSTSGRSTGELFF.

The chain couples TRBV7-6 to TRBJ1-4; no clear D. Germline-derived CDR1 and CDR2 are SGHVS and FNYEAQ. Trimming removed 0 bases at V and 12 bases at J, with 17 bases between. CDR3 length: 15 amino acids. Here the CDR3 DNA reads TGTGCCAGCAGCTTAGCTACCGTGGGCACAAAAGAACTGTTTTTT. Its protein product is CASSLATVGTKELFF.

V gene TRBV7-2 combines with J gene TRBJ1-5; possibly TRBD1 for D (5 bases). The V gene's germline CDR1 is SGHTA and CDR2 FQGNSA. The CDR3 has 18 residues. The V end lost 5 bases, the J end lost 8 bases, and 28 bases lay between the germline ends. This chain's CDR3 is CASSPSLGGSRAREPQHF. The CDR3 nucleotides read TGTGCCAGCAGCCCCAGCCTTGGGGGGAGCAGGGCCCGTGAGCCCCAGCATTTT.

This clone was observed once. The J gene is TRBJ1-2, the V gene TRBV6-2 or TRBV6-3; no clear D gene. In germline, CDR1 is MNHEY, CDR2 SVGEGT. V was clipped by 2 bases and J by 2 bases, with 6 bases between them. The CDR3 is 13 residues long. CDR3 nucleotides: TGTGCCAGCAGTTACGACGGGAACTATGGCTACACCTTC. This codes for CASSYDGNYGYTF.

The chain recombines TRBV23-1 with TRBJ1-5; a weak D match, TRBD1 (6 bases). TRBV23-1 is filed as an ORF, its function uncertain. The CDR3 loop spans 15 amino acids. V lost 6 bases, J lost 4 bases, and 16 bases lay in between. DNA of the CDR3: TGCGCCAGCAGCCGCAAACAGGGTAGGAATCAGCCCCAGCATTTT. Its protein is CASSRKQGRNQPQHF.

J is TRBJ2-3 and V is TRBV10-3; 7 nucleotides align to TRBD2. Germline-derived CDR1 and CDR2 are ENHRY and SYGVKD. This CDR3 is built from 14 residues. V was pared by 6 bases and J by 4 bases, with 7 bases of the junction left unmatched. The CDR3 coding sequence is TGTGCCATCAGCGCAGCGGGGTCGGCAGATACGCAGTATTTT. This codes for CAISAAGSADTQYF.

The rearrangement links TRBV29-1 to TRBJ2-7; 10 nucleotides align to TRBD1. Germline trimming cut 7 bases from V and 7 bases from J; bases unmatched to any gene: 10. CDR1 and CDR2 (germline): SQVTM, ANQGSEA. This CDR3 region has 13 residues. CDR3 in amino acids: CSASRDRGVEQYF. In DNA, the CDR3 is TGCAGCGCCTCCCGGGACAGGGGAGTGGAGCAGTACTTC.

V usage is TRBV19 and J usage is TRBJ1-5; TRBD1 agrees at 7 bases. CDR1 and CDR2 from the germline V gene are LNHDA and SQIVND (reference sequence). After removal of 5 bases from V and 9 bases from J, the junction contained 7 bases not matched to a gene. The CDR3 spans 13 residues. Here the CDR3 reads CASSLDRRRPQHF. CDR3 coding DNA: TGTGCCAGTAGTCTGGACAGGCGGCGGCCCCAGCATTTT.

The rearrangement uses TRBV7-2 and TRBJ1-5; D gene ambiguous. This CDR3 region has 15 residues. CDR1 is SGHTA, CDR2 FQGNSA, per germline. V was pared by 5 bases and J by 4 bases, with 15 bases between. The CDR3 sequence: CASSLSGGLNQPQHF. The CDR3 DNA reads as TGTGCCAGCAGCCTATCCGGCGGACTTAATCAGCCCCAGCATTTT.

This sequence joins TRBV28 and TRBJ2-2; TRBD1 agrees at 8 bases. Per the germline V gene, CDR1 is MDHEN and CDR2 is SYDVKM. This CDR3 is built from 17 residues. J gave up 7 bases and V 6 bases, and 16 bases lay outside the gene matches. As DNA, the CDR3 is TGTGCCAGCAGCCCCCACAGTCAGGGGGCTTTTGTCGGGGAGCTGTTTTTT. Its translation: CASSPHSQGAFVGELFF.

This chain links TRBV6-1 with TRBJ1-1; D is ambiguous. Trimming pared 2 bases from V and 1 base from J, leaving 8 bases between. The CDR3 is 14 residues long. Germline V gene lookup returns CDR1 MNHNS and CDR2 SASEGT. CDR3 bases: TGTGCCAGCAGTGAACAGGCTTCGAACACTGAAGCTTTCTTT. Translated: CASSEQASNTEAFF.

The chain has TRBV18 and TRBJ1-2; 10 bases agree with TRBD1. Germline V gives CDR1 KGHSH, CDR2 LQKENI. The CDR3 has 15 amino acids. V gave up 3 bases and J gave up 7 bases; unmatched junction bases: 8. The CDR3 protein is CASSPGTGVSGGYTF. The CDR3 coding sequence is TGTGCCAGCTCACCGGGGACAGGGGTATCGGGTGGCTACACCTTC.

In its sample, this clone was seen once. The rearrangement links TRBV29-1 to TRBJ1-2, with D possibly TRBD1 on 6 matching bases. The germline gives CDR1 SQVTM, CDR2 ANQGSEA. The CDR3 has 16 amino acids. The V gene lost 0 bases and the J gene lost 6 bases, with 20 bases spanning the gap. CDR3 residues: CSVEDNRYRVGDGYTF. Here the CDR3 DNA reads TGCAGCGTTGAAGATAACAGGTACAGGGTTGGAGATGGCTACACCTTC.